The subject of this entry is one TCR beta chain. Its specificity is unknown. This specimen comes from a study of shared clonotypes between healthy human individuals. Study-level results: Rarefaction gave evidence that sorted-subset sequencing remained incomplete despite large depth. Depth of sequencing was expected to influence donor clonotype sharing.

The germline gives CDR1 PRHDT, CDR2 FYEKMQ (reference sequence). Trimming removed 2 bases from V and 6 bases from J, with 14 bases in between. The CDR3 extends over 14 amino acids. Naive CD8 cells lacked CD45RO, underwent positive selection for CCR7 and left out terminally differentiated effector memory CD45RA+ cells. The study drew its donors from healthy HIV-negative adults without recent acute infections or vaccinations. The study ran the assay at deep level. Method: immunoSEQ multiplex PCR; TCRdb's copy keeps in-frame clones and lacks some. The sample consists of around 1.9 million clones, 90% to 95% of them appearing once.

The TCR sequence derives from a man younger than 30 in good health. Some clones in this sample may be carry-over from other donors' samples. The sequenced sample was naive CD8+ T cells from PBMCs. The genes are TRBV13 and TRBJ2-7; tentative D call: TRBD2 (5 bases). The CDR3 loop is CASSLRGPLFEQYF. CDR3 in DNA: TGTGCCAGCAGCTTACGAGGGCCGCTTTTCGAGCAGTACTTC.